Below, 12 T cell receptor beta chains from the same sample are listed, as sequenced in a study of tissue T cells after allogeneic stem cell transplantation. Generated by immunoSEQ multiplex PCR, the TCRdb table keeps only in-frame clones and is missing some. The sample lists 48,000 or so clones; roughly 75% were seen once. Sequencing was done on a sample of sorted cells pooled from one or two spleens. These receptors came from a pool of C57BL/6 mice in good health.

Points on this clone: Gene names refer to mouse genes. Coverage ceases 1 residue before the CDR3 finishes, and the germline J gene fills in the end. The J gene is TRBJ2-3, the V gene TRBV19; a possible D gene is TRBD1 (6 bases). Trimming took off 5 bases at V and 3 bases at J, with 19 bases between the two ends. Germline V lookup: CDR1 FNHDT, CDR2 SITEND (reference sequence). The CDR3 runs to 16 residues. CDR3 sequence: CASRLVGIGTAETLYF. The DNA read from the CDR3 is TGTGCCAGCAGGCTAGTTGGAATCGGGACAGCAGAAACGCTGTAT.

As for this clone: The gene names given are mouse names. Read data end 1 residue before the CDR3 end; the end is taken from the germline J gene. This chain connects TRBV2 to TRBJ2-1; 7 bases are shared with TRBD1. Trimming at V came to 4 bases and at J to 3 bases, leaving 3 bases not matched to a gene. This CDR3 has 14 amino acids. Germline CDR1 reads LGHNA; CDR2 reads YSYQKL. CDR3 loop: CASSPGTVYAEQFF. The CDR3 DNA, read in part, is TGTGCCAGCAGCCCCGGGACAGTCTATGCTGAGCAGTTC.

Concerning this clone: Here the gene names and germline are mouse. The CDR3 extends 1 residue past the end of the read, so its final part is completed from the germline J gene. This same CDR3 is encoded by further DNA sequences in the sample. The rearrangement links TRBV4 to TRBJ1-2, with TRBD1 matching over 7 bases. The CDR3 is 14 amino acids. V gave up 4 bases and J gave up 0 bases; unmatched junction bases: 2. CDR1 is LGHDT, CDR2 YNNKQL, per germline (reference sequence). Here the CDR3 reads CASSLQGSNSDYTF. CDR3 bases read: TGTGCCAGCAGCTTACAGGGGTCAAACTCCGACTACACC. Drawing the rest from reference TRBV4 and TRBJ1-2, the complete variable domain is ETAVFQTPNYHVTQVGNEVSFNCKQTLGHDTMYWYKQDSKKLLKIMFSYNNKQLIVNETVPRRFSPQSSDKAHLNLRIKSVEPEDSAVYLCASSLQGSNSDYTFGSGTRLLVI.

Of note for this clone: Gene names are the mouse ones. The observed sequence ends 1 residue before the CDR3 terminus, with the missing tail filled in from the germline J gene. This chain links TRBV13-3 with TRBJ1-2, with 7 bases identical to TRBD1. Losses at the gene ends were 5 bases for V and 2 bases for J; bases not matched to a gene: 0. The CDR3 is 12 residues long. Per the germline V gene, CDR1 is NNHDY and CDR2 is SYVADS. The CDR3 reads CASRDRNSDYTF. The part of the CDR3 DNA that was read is TGTGCCAGCAGGGACAGGAACTCCGACTACACC.

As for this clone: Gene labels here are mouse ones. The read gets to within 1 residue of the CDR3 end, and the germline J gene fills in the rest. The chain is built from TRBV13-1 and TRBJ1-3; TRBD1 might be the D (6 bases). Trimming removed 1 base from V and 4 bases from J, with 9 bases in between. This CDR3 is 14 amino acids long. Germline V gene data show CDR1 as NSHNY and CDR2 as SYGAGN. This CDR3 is CASSDRGRGNTLYF. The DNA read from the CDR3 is TGTGCCAGCAGTGATAGGGGGAGAGGAAATACGCTCTAT.

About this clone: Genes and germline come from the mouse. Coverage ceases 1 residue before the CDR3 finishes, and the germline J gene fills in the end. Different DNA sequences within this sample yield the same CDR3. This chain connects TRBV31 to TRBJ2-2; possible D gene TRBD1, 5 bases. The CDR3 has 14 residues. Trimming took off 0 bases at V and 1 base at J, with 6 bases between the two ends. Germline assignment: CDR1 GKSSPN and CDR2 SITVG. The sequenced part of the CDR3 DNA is TGTGCCTGGAGTCTGAGGGGAAACACCGGGCAGCTCTAC. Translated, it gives CAWSLRGNTGQLY. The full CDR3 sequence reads CAWSLRGNTGQLYF.

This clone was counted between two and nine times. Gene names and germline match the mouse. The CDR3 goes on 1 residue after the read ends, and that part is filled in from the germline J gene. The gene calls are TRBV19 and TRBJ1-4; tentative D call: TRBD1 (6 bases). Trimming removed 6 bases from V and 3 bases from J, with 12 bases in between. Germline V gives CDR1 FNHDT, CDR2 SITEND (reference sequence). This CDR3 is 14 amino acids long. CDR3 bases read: TGTGCCAGCACCCCGGGACAAACCAACGAAAGATTATTT. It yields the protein CASTPGQTNERLF. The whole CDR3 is CASTPGQTNERLFF.

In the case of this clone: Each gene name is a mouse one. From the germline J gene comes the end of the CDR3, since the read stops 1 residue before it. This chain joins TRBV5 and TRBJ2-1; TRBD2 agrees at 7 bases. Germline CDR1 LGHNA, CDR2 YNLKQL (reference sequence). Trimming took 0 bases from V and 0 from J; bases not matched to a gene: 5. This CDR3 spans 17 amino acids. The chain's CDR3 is CASSQEGLGDNYAEQFF. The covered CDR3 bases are TGTGCCAGCAGCCAAGAAGGGCTGGGGGATAACTATGCTGAGCAGTTC.

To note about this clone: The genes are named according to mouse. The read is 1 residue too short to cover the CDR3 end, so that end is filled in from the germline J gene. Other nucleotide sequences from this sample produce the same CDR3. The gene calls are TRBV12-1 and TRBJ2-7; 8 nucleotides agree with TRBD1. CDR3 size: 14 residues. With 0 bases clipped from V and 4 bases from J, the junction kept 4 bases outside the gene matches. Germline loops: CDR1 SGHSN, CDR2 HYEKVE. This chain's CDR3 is CASSLGQGAYEQYF. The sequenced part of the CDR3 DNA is TGTGCCAGCTCTCTCGGGCAGGGGGCTTATGAACAGTAC.

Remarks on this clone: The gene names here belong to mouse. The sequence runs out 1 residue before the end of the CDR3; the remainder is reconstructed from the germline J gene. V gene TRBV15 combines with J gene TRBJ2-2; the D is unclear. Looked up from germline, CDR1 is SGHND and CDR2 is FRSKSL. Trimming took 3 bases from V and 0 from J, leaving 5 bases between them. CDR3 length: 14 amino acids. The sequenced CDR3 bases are TGTGCCAGCAGTTTTGGTACAAACACCGGGCAGCTCTAC. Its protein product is CASSFGTNTGQLY. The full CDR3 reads CASSFGTNTGQLYF.

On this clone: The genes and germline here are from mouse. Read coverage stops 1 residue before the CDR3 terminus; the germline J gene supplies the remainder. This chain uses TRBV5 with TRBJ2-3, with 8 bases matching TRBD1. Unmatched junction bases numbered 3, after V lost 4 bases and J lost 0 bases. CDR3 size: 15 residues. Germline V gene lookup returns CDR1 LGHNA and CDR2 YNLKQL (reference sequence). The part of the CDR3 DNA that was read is TGTGCCAGCAGCCCCAGGGGGCCTAGTGCAGAAACGCTGTAT. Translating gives CASSPRGPSAETLY. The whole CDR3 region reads CASSPRGPSAETLYF.

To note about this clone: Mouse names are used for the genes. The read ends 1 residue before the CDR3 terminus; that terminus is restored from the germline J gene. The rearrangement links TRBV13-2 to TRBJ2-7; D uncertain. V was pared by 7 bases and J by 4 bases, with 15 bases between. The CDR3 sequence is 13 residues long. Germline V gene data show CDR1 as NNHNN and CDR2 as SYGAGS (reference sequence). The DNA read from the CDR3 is TGTGCCAGCAGTGCCCTCGACAAGTATGAACAGTAC. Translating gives CASSALDKYEQY. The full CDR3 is CASSALDKYEQYF.